The 5 T cell receptor beta chains below come from one sample, sequenced in a study of blood T cell repertoires in COVID-19. TCRdb's table, derived via immunoSEQ multiplex PCR, lists solely in-frame clones and lacks some. The sample yields about 300,000 clones, approximately 81% seen once. Specimen: PBMCs or T cells enriched from blood (not recorded which). These receptors were collected from a woman in her fifties or sixties who had recovered from COVID-19.

J is TRBJ2-7 and V is TRBV3-1 (or the pseudogene TRBV3-2); D gene uncertain. The CDR3 spans 12 residues. V gave up 1 base and J gave up 6 bases, with 7 bases separating them. Germline values: CDR1 LGHDT, CDR2 YNNKEL (reference sequence). The CDR3, as DNA: TGTGCCAGCAGCCAAGTAATCGGCGAGCAGTACTTC. It is translated as CASSQVIGEQYF.

The chain carries TRBV2 and TRBJ2-7; D unclear. The V and J ends lost 3 bases and 4 bases respectively, with 10 bases between them. Germline CDR1 is SNHLY and CDR2 is FYNNEI. The CDR3 runs 13 residues. The CDR3 DNA follows: TGTGCCAGCAGTGAGATAACAAGATACGAGCAGTACTTC. Translating gives CASSEITRYEQYF.

This clone occurred once. J is TRBJ1-3 and V is TRBV29-1; the D is unclear. Trimming removed 2 bases from V and 0 bases from J, with 11 bases in between. CDR1 is SQVTM and CDR2 is ANQGSEA in the germline V gene. The CDR3 length is 15 residues. CDR3 sequence: CSVERPGSSGNTIYF. The DNA of the CDR3 is TGCAGCGTTGAACGTCCGGGAAGCTCTGGAAACACCATATATTTT.

The gene calls are TRBV29-1 and TRBJ2-1, with a possible D match to TRBD2 (6 bases). V shed 5 bases and J shed 8 bases, with 19 bases lying between them. The CDR3 loop spans 14 amino acids. Germline V gene lookup returns CDR1 SQVTM and CDR2 ANQGSEA. Written as DNA, the CDR3 is TGCAGCGTTCGGGAGACTAGTCGGGTCGATGAGCAGTTCTTC. It yields the protein CSVRETSRVDEQFF.

The chain is built from TRBV4-3 and TRBJ2-3; 10 bases line up with TRBD2. The CDR3 consists of 17 residues. The germline gives CDR1 LGHNA, CDR2 YSLEER. With 1 base clipped from V and 0 bases from J, the junction kept 4 bases outside the gene matches. CDR3: CASSQGTSGRSTDTQYF. For the CDR3, the DNA is TGCGCCAGCAGCCAAGGGACTAGCGGAAGGAGCACAGATACGCAGTATTTT.